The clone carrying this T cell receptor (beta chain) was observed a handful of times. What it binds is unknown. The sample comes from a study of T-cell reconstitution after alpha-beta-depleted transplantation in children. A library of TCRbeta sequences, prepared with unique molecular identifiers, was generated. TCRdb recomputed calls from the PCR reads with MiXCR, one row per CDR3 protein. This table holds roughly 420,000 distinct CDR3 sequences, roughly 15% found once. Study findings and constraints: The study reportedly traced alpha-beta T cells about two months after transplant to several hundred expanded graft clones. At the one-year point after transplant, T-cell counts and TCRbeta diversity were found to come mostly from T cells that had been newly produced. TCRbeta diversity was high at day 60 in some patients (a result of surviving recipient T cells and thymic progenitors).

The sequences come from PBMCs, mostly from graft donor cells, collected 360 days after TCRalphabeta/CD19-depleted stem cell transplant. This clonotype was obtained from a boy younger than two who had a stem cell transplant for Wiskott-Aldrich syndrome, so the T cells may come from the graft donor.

DNA for the CDR3: TGTGCCAGCAGTTTAGTAGCCAAAAACATTCAGTACTTC. Translation: CASSLVAKNIQYF. The rearrangement links TRBV28 to TRBJ2-4, with D unresolved. The CDR3 totals 13 residues. Trimming took off 2 bases at V and 0 bases at J, with 2 bases between the two ends. Germline CDR1 reads MDHEN; CDR2 reads SYDVKM.